The next 20 T cell receptor beta chains were all read from a single sample in a study of Ad26.COV2.S vaccination and SARS-CoV-2 variants. Treatment indicated: around 19 received Ad26.COV2.S at low or high dose, single or two shots; five or six received placebo; per-sample allocation not given. At day 63 after the first vaccine or placebo injection, samples were drawn. The repertoire was sequenced with immunoSEQ multiplex PCR; TCRdb's copy has only in-frame clones and lacks some. The sample has about 680,000 clones; 89% are singletons. The sample consisted of peripheral blood, taken in a trial of Ad26.COV2.S vaccine versus placebo. The receptors here all came from a person between 18 and 65 years old who received the Ad26.COV2.S COVID-19 vaccine or a placebo.

In this sample, this clone turned up once. This chain joins TRBV4-3 and TRBJ2-1, with 13 bases lining up with TRBD2. CDR3 length: 16 amino acids. The junction had 5 bases not matched to a gene; V was cut back by 3 bases and J by 6 bases. CDR1 and CDR2 (germline): LGHNA, YSLEER. The CDR3: CASSQVLAGGFNEQFF. DNA of the CDR3: TGCGCCAGCAGCCAGGTACTAGCGGGGGGGTTCAATGAGCAGTTCTTC.

CDR3 bases: TGTGCCAGCAGCTTGAGCGGGAGCTCCTACAATGAGCAGTTCTTC. As protein: CASSLSGSSYNEQFF. The rearrangement uses TRBV5-4 and TRBJ2-1, with 8 bases aligning to TRBD2. Germline CDR1 and CDR2: SGHNT and YYREEE (reference sequence). The CDR3 runs 15 residues. V trimming: 1 base; J trimming: 0 bases; junction bases outside the gene matches: 0.

The rearrangement joins TRBV15 to TRBJ2-1; D is possibly TRBD2 (5 bases). The CDR3 has 15 amino acids. Trimming left V 5 bases short and J 6 bases short, with 17 bases between. Germline loops: CDR1 LNHNV, CDR2 YYDKDF (reference sequence). CDR3 sequence: CATSARGFPRNEQFF. The CDR3 bases are TGTGCCACCAGCGCCCGCGGGTTCCCCCGCAATGAGCAGTTCTTC.

The chain combines TRBV4-3 with TRBJ2-5; D is unresolved. The CDR3 sequence is 16 residues long. Trimming took off 4 bases at V and 0 bases at J, with 15 bases between the two ends. Per germline, CDR1 LGHNA and CDR2 YSLEER. The CDR3 sequence: CASSRDLESYQETQYF. Written as DNA, the CDR3 is TGCGCCAGCAGCCGGGATCTAGAGAGTTACCAAGAGACCCAGTACTTC.

Regarding this clone: This sample includes further DNA sequences coding for the same CDR3. This chain uses TRBV27 with TRBJ2-5; D not certain. V was cut by 4 bases and J by 2 bases, with 2 bases left in between. This CDR3 spans 11 amino acids. Germline V lookup: CDR1 MNHEY, CDR2 SMNVEV (reference sequence). The CDR3 DNA reads as TGTGCCAGCAGTTCGCAAGAGACCCAGTACTTC. Translation gives CASSSQETQYF.

The rearrangement uses TRBV6-5 and TRBJ1-2; unclear D gene. Trimming cost V 2 bases and J 6 bases, with 10 bases left between them. The CDR3 covers 13 residues. The germline gives CDR1 MNHEY, CDR2 SVGAGI. The CDR3: CASSYDRLDGYTF. CDR3 coding DNA: TGTGCCAGCAGTTACGATAGGCTGGATGGCTACACCTTC.

The gene calls are TRBV30 and TRBJ1-4; possible D gene TRBD1, 6 bases. CDR1 is GTSNPN, CDR2 SVGIG, per germline (reference sequence). CDR3 length: 15 residues. With 3 bases removed from V and 8 bases from J, the gap between germline ends came to 19 bases. CDR3 protein: CAWSPLGGAREKLFF. The CDR3 region has the DNA TGTGCCTGGAGCCCCCTAGGGGGGGCCCGCGAAAAACTGTTTTTT.

The chain has TRBV2 and TRBJ1-5; a possible D gene is TRBD1 (6 bases). Trimming took 6 bases from V and 4 from J, leaving 10 bases between them. The germline V gene encodes CDR1 SNHLY and CDR2 FYNNEI. The CDR3 consists of 13 residues. This CDR3 reads CASSGQPNQPQHF. The CDR3, as DNA: TGTGCCAGCAGCGGACAGCCTAATCAGCCCCAGCATTTT. The full variable domain, its missing parts supplied by reference TRBV2 and TRBJ1-5, is EPEVTQTPSHQVTQMGQEVILRCVPISNHLYFYWYRQILGQKVEFLVSFYNNEISEKSEIFDDQFSVERPDGSNFTLKIRSTKLEDSAMYFCASSGQPNQPQHFGDGTRLSIL.

The count of this clone is one. This chain uses TRBV5-6 with TRBJ1-1, with 10 bases lining up with TRBD1. Germline lookup yields CDR1 SGHDT and CDR2 YYEEEE. Trimming took 5 bases from V and 7 from J; bases not matched to a gene: 8. This CDR3 has 14 residues. The CDR3 loop reads CASRSTGGGVEAFF. The CDR3 bases are TGTGCCAGCAGGTCGACAGGGGGCGGAGTTGAAGCTTTCTTT.

The rearrangement uses TRBV2 and TRBJ2-7; 8 positions agree with TRBD1. This CDR3 region has 16 residues. Trimming at V came to 7 bases and at J to 5 bases, leaving 16 bases not matched to a gene. The germline gives CDR1 SNHLY, CDR2 FYNNEI. CDR3 protein: CASKSGPGQGLNEQYF. Written as DNA, the CDR3 is TGTGCCAGCAAGTCGGGTCCCGGACAGGGTTTAAACGAGCAGTACTTC. Drawing the rest from reference TRBV2 and TRBJ2-7, the complete variable domain is EPEVTQTPSHQVTQMGQEVILRCVPISNHLYFYWYRQILGQKVEFLVSFYNNEISEKSEIFDDQFSVERPDGSNFTLKIRSTKLEDSAMYFCASKSGPGQGLNEQYFGPGTRLTVT.

V is TRBV7-9 and J is TRBJ2-2, with D maybe TRBD1 (6 bases). The CDR3 length is 15 residues. Germline CDR1 and CDR2: SEHNR and FQNEAQ (reference sequence). V shed 5 bases and J shed 1 base, with 11 bases lying between them. CDR3 residues: CASSRDTVNTGELFF. The CDR3 nucleotides are TGTGCCAGCAGCCGGGACACCGTGAACACCGGGGAGCTGTTTTTT.

The chain has TRBV30 and TRBJ1-2, with D uncertain. V was clipped by 0 bases and J by 10 bases, with 9 bases between them. The CDR3 is made up of 11 amino acids. The germline CDR1 and CDR2 sequences are GTSNPN and SVGIG (reference sequence). As DNA, the CDR3 is TGTGCCTGGAGTGTCGGGTGGGTCTACACCTTC. This sequence encodes CAWSVGWVYTF.

This sequence joins TRBV7-2 and TRBJ1-6, with a weak D call TRBD1 (6 bases). Per the germline V gene, CDR1 is SGHTA and CDR2 is FQGNSA. Trimming removed 6 bases from V and 4 bases from J, with 10 bases in between. This CDR3 is 14 amino acids long. Here the CDR3 DNA reads TGTGCCAGCAGAGAGGGGGAATATAATTCACCCCTCCACTTT. This codes for CASREGEYNSPLHF. Variable domain in full (rest from reference TRBV7-2 and TRBJ1-6): GAGVSQSPSNKVTEKGKDVELRCDPISGHTALYWYRQSLGQGLEFLIYFQGNSAPDKSGLPSDRFSAERTGGSVSTLTIQRTQQEDSAVYLCASREGEYNSPLHFGNGTRLTVT.

The gene calls are TRBV30 and TRBJ1-1; D not certain. Germline V CDR1 and CDR2: GTSNPN, SVGIG (reference sequence). Trimming shortened V by 4 bases and J by 1 base, and 10 bases separated the two germline ends. The CDR3 is 13 amino acids. CDR3 residues: CAWKKTGNTEAFF. The CDR3 nucleotides read TGTGCCTGGAAGAAGACGGGGAACACTGAAGCTTTCTTT.

The rearrangement links TRBV6-1 to TRBJ1-2; the D is unclear. The V and J ends lost 0 bases and 4 bases respectively, with 12 bases between them. This CDR3 contains 15 residues. Germline V gene sequence: CDR1 MNHNS, CDR2 SASEGT. The CDR3 spells CASSEALQLGYGYTF. The CDR3 DNA is TGTGCCAGCAGTGAAGCGCTTCAGTTAGGCTATGGCTACACCTTC.

As for this clone: The same CDR3 also results from other DNA sequences found in this sample. The V call is TRBV30, the J call TRBJ1-2; 10 positions match TRBD1. V shed 2 bases, J shed 4 bases, and the junction held 1 base outside the gene matches. The germline V gene has CDR1 GTSNPN and CDR2 SVGIG (reference sequence). The CDR3 runs 13 residues. The CDR3 sequence is CAWSRQGAYGYTF. The CDR3 coding sequence is TGTGCCTGGAGTCGACAGGGGGCCTATGGCTACACCTTC.

The rearrangement links TRBV18 to TRBJ2-1; TRBD2 matches 8 bases. From germline, CDR1 is KGHSH and CDR2 LQKENI. Losses at the gene ends were 5 bases for V and 7 bases for J; bases not matched to a gene: 4. The CDR3 contains 13 residues. CDR3 in DNA: TGTGCCAGCTCAACCTCGGGGGGGAATGAGCAGTTCTTC. Protein sequence: CASSTSGGNEQFF.

V and J are TRBV6-5 and TRBJ1-3, with a weak D call TRBD1 (5 bases). This CDR3 has 13 amino acids. The V gene lost 11 bases and the J gene lost 4 bases, with 15 bases spanning the gap. Germline-derived CDR1 and CDR2 are MNHEY and SVGAGI. DNA of the CDR3: TGTGCCGTGGGAAGGGGATCCGGAAACACCATATATTTT. Its protein is CAVGRGSGNTIYF.

The CDR3 sequence: CASSYRGQDLYEQYF. The DNA for the CDR3 is TGTGCCAGCAGTTACCGGGGGCAGGACCTCTACGAGCAGTACTTC. The V gene is TRBV6-5, the J gene TRBJ2-7; D possibly matches TRBD1 or TRBD2 (6 bases each). This CDR3 comprises 15 residues. Germline values: CDR1 MNHEY, CDR2 SVGAGI. Between the trimmed V and J ends, which lost 2 bases and 3 bases, there was a span of 14 bases.

As to this clone: One end of the junction varies from germline; a read error may be responsible. Different DNA sequences within this sample yield the same CDR3. V gene TRBV19 combines with J gene TRBJ1-5, with a tentative D call TRBD1 (5 bases). CDR1 and CDR2 (germline): LNHDA, SQIVND (reference sequence). CDR3 length: 14 residues. The CDR3 loop reads CASSVDSSNQPQHF. CDR3 in DNA: TGTGCCAGTAGTGTAGACAGTAGCAATCAGCCCCAGCATTTT.